A single sample gave rise to the 11 T cell receptor beta chains below, sequenced in a study of T cell responses to AZD1222 COVID-19 vaccine (dated by TCRdb to the early 2020s). The time point label corresponds to: baseline before first vaccination. Library construction relied on the immunoSEQ multiplex PCR assay. TCRdb took over this immuneACCESS table, retaining in-frame rearrangements with V and J assigned. Such tables are incomplete; in checked studies, under half of the missing clones stem from an unresolved V gene, and the remainder is unexplained. The sample includes 120,000 or so clones, with about nine tenths observed a single time. Of the sample, roughly 7% is held by the ten largest clones. Sequencing was performed on peripheral blood, taken on day 0 of AZD1222 vaccination. Receptors originate from an adult in good health.

The rearrangement links TRBV12-3 or TRBV12-4 to TRBJ1-3; D remains unclear. The CDR3 covers 13 residues. Deletions cut 7 bases from V and 0 bases from J, with 7 bases between. The CDR3 sequence: CASTRVSGNTIYF. The CDR3 nucleotides are TGTGCCAGCACCCGGGTCTCTGGAAACACCATATATTTT.

The rearrangement links TRBV3-1 (or the pseudogene TRBV3-2) to TRBJ1-4; TRBD1 matches 8 bases. The CDR3 loop spans 15 amino acids. In germline, CDR1 is LGHDT, CDR2 YNNKEL (reference sequence). The V gene end was trimmed by 3 bases and the J gene end by 7 bases; junction bases not matched to a gene: 7. The CDR3 reads CASSHLQGGSEKLFF. The CDR3 DNA follows: TGTGCCAGCAGCCACCTACAGGGGGGAAGTGAAAAACTGTTTTTT.

V gene TRBV15 combines with J gene TRBJ2-3, with D possibly being TRBD2 (6 bases). Germline lookup yields CDR1 LNHNV and CDR2 YYDKDF (reference sequence). This CDR3 has 17 residues. V gave up 4 bases and J gave up 3 bases, with 20 bases separating them. Here the CDR3 DNA reads TGTGCCACCAGCAATCGTATAGACGATCTAGCGACAGATACGCAGTATTTT. Amino acids: CATSNRIDDLATDTQYF. Using reference TRBV15 and TRBJ2-3 for the parts outside the CDR3, the full variable domain is DAMVIQNPRYQVTQFGKPVTLSCSQTLNHNVMYWYQQKSSQAPKLLFHYYDKDFNNEADTPDNFQSRRPNTSFCFLDIRSPGLGDTAMYLCATSNRIDDLATDTQYFGPGTRLTVL.

This sequence joins TRBV9 and TRBJ1-6, with D hard to call. There are 15 residues in the CDR3. V was cut by 0 bases and J by 6 bases, with 10 bases left in between. The germline V gene encodes CDR1 SGDLS and CDR2 YYNGEE. CDR3 amino acids: CASSVGGLFNSPLHF. CDR3 bases: TGTGCCAGCAGCGTAGGGGGTCTCTTTAATTCACCCCTCCACTTT. The whole variable domain, remainder taken from reference TRBV9 and TRBJ1-6, is DSGVTQTPKHLITATGQRVTLRCSPRSGDLSVYWYQQSLDQGLQFLIQYYNGEERAKGNILERFSAQQFPDLHSELNLSSLELGDSALYFCASSVGGLFNSPLHFGNGTRLTVT.

The chain has TRBV28 and TRBJ1-2; 9 bases map to TRBD1. The V gene end was trimmed by 6 bases and the J gene end by 2 bases; junction bases not matched to a gene: 4. The length of the CDR3 is 14 residues. Germline assignment: CDR1 MDHEN and CDR2 SYDVKM. The CDR3 here is CASRRTGANYGYTF. In DNA, the CDR3 is TGTGCCAGCAGAAGGACAGGGGCAAACTATGGCTACACCTTC.

This clone was detected once. J is TRBJ2-7 and V is TRBV18, with D perhaps matching TRBD1 or TRBD2 (5 bases each). Per germline, CDR1 KGHSH and CDR2 LQKENI. V lost 4 bases and J lost 3, with 13 bases in between. CDR3 length equals 14 residues. The CDR3 reads CASSLTGLNYEQYF. CDR3 DNA: TGTGCCAGCTCACTAACGGGGCTAAACTACGAGCAGTACTTC.

The chain couples TRBV12-3 or TRBV12-4 to TRBJ2-7; D unclear. With 6 bases removed from V and 7 bases from J, the gap between germline ends came to 13 bases. The CDR3 runs 12 residues. CDR3 sequence reads: CASSLPPREQYF. The CDR3 DNA reads TGTGCCAGCAGCTTACCCCCCCGGGAGCAGTACTTC.

This clone showed up just once. The CDR3 spells CASSQVDRNYGYTF. The CDR3 bases are TGCGCCAGCAGCCAAGTCGACAGAAACTATGGCTACACCTTC. This rearrangement joins TRBV4-1 to TRBJ1-2, with D possibly matching TRBD1 (5 bases). Trimming took off 1 base at V and 2 bases at J, with 8 bases between the two ends. There are 14 residues in the CDR3. Germline lookup yields CDR1 MGHRA and CDR2 YSYEKL.

The chain couples TRBV2 to TRBJ1-6; D gene unclear. Per the germline V gene, CDR1 is SNHLY and CDR2 is FYNNEI. Trimming stripped 4 bases from V and 5 bases from J, with 15 bases between. The CDR3 spans 16 residues. The chain's CDR3 is CASSGSSGKNNSPLHF. The DNA of the CDR3 is TGTGCCAGCAGTGGATCCTCTGGGAAGAATAATTCACCCCTCCACTTT.

The CDR3 reads CASSLSRDRGASGYGYTF. In nucleotides, the CDR3 is TGTGCCAGCAGTTTATCCCGCGACAGGGGGGCCTCTGGCTATGGCTACACCTTC. This sequence joins TRBV27 and TRBJ1-2, with TRBD1 identical over 9 bases. The germline CDR1 and CDR2 sequences are MNHEY and SMNVEV (reference sequence). The ends lost 0 bases at V and 4 bases at J; junction bases unmatched: 12. This CDR3 is 18 amino acids long.

V is TRBV6-5 and J is TRBJ2-5; D possibly corresponds to TRBD1 (6 bases). Germline V lookup: CDR1 MNHEY, CDR2 SVGAGI. V lost 5 bases to trimming and J lost 4 bases, with 11 bases between them. The CDR3 sequence is 13 residues long. The CDR3 sequence is CASSTGFSETQYF. CDR3 in DNA: TGTGCCAGCAGTACAGGGTTTTCAGAGACCCAGTACTTC.